The rows below give T cell receptor beta chains drawn from one sample of a study of T cells after yellow fever vaccination. From the 5' RACE reads, TCRdb called clonotypes with MiXCR, one entry per CDR3 protein. The sample yields 450,000 to 650,000 distinct CDR3 sequences, about 13% seen once. The material was PBMCs, obtained on the day of the yellow fever booster vaccination. The receptors come from a man younger than 40 who received the YFV17D yellow fever vaccine. Each CDR3 is given with its conserved first and last residue. The order of the fields is J gene, V gene, D gene, clone size, CDR3 DNA, CDR3 protein. A D gene is named only where the DNA matches it firmly. Clone size is shown for a subset of rows, as once, few, many or a class of expanded clone.

TRBJ1-5 TRBV7-2 . few TGTGCCAGCAGCACCACCAGGGAGGGCCAGCCCCAGCATTTT CASSTTREGQPQHF
TRBJ2-3 TRBV3-1 TRBD2 few TGTGCCAGCAGCCCAGCGCCATCTCTAGCGGGACGAGGAAATACGCAGTATTTT CASSPAPSLAGRGNTQYF
TRBJ2-7 TRBV5-1 . few TGCGCCAGCAGCTTACCGGGGCAGGGATACTACGAGCAGTACTTC CASSLPGQGYYEQYF
TRBJ2-1 TRBV6-5 . few TGTGCCAGCAGTTACGAACTTATGAGACCCAATGAGCAGTTCTTC CASSYELMRPNEQFF
TRBJ1-5 TRBV19 . few TGTGCCAGTAGTACGACAGCTTATAGCAATCAGCCCCAGCATTTT CASSTTAYSNQPQHF
TRBJ2-6 TRBV25-1 . . TGTGCCAGCAGTGAATATAGGACGAGTGGGGCCAACGTCCTGACTTTC CASSEYRTSGANVLTF
TRBJ2-7 TRBV5-1 . . TGCGCCAGCAGCTTCGGAGACAGTTTCTACGAGCAGTACTTC CASSFGDSFYEQYF
TRBJ2-1 TRBV20-1 . . TGCAGTGCTAGGGGGAGCGCGATGAATGAGCAGTTCTTC CSARGSAMNEQFF
TRBJ2-1 TRBV28 . few TGTGCCAGCAGTTTAGGGACGCTCAATGAGCAGTTCTTC CASSLGTLNEQFF
TRBJ2-1 TRBV4-3 . few TGCGCCAGCAGCCAAGGGCCAGCGCGGTCTAGCGCTTACAATGAGCAGTTCTTC CASSQGPARSSAYNEQFF
TRBJ2-4 TRBV5-6 . few TGTGCCAGCAGCCCGGGGGGCGCGGCCTTAACCAAAAACATTCAGTACTTC CASSPGGAALTKNIQYF
TRBJ2-7 TRBV10-3 . . TGTGCCATCAGTGCGGGACGTTCCTCCTACGAGCAGTACTTC CAISAGRSSYEQYF
TRBJ1-1 TRBV6-1 . . TGTGCCAGCATACGCGATTTGAACACTGAAGCTTTCTTT CASIRDLNTEAFF
TRBJ2-2 TRBV7-9 TRBD1 . TGTGCCAGCAGCTCCGCGACAGGGAACGCCGGGGAGCTGTTTTTT CASSSATGNAGELFF
TRBJ2-1 TRBV29-1 TRBD2 many TGCAGAGCGGGAACTAATGAGCAGTTCTTC CRAGTNEQFF
TRBJ1-5 TRBV20-1 TRBD1 . TGCAGTGCCCCCGCTGGGACAGCCAATCAGCCCCAGCATTTT CSAPAGTANQPQHF
TRBJ2-5 TRBV29-1 . few TGCAGCGTTGAAGACGGGGTAGAGACCCAGTACTTC CSVEDGVETQYF
TRBJ2-7 TRBV20-1 TRBD2 . TGCAGTGCCAAATCAGGACTAGCGGTAAGACACGAGCAGTACTTC CSAKSGLAVRHEQYF
TRBJ2-7 TRBV5-6 TRBD1 few TGTGCCAGCAGCTGGACAGGGCCAGCCGAGCAGTACTTC CASSWTGPAEQYF
TRBJ2-1 TRBV29-1 . . TGCAGCGTTGTTGCCAAATTTACGAACAATGAGCAGTTCTTC CSVVAKFTNNEQFF
TRBJ2-5 TRBV6-1 . few TGTGCCAGCAGACACCCCGGGGAGACCCAGTACTTC CASRHPGETQYF
TRBJ2-5 TRBV5-1 . . TGCGCCAGCAGCTTGGGGGACCAGGGCAAGACCCAGTACTTC CASSLGDQGKTQYF
TRBJ1-2 TRBV12-3/TRBV12-4 TRBD1 many TGTGCCAGCTCCACTTCGACAGGGAATGGCTACACCTTC CASSTSTGNGYTF
TRBJ2-3 TRBV18 TRBD2 few TGTGCCAGCTCACTGTGGCGGGAGAGTACTAGCACAGATACGCAGTATTTT CASSLWRESTSTDTQYF
TRBJ1-1 TRBV29-1 . . TGCAGCACGACAGTATACACTGAAGCTTTCTTT CSTTVYTEAFF
TRBJ1-5 TRBV2 . . TGTGCCAGCAGTGAAGGTAGGGATAGGCAGCCCCAGCATTTT CASSEGRDRQPQHF
TRBJ2-1 TRBV27 . . TGTGCCAGCAGTTTGTCCAGGTCGGTTCTGTTCTTC CASSLSRSVLFF
TRBJ2-3 TRBV20-1 . . TGCAGTGCCAACCGGGACAACACAGATACGCAGTATTTT CSANRDNTDTQYF